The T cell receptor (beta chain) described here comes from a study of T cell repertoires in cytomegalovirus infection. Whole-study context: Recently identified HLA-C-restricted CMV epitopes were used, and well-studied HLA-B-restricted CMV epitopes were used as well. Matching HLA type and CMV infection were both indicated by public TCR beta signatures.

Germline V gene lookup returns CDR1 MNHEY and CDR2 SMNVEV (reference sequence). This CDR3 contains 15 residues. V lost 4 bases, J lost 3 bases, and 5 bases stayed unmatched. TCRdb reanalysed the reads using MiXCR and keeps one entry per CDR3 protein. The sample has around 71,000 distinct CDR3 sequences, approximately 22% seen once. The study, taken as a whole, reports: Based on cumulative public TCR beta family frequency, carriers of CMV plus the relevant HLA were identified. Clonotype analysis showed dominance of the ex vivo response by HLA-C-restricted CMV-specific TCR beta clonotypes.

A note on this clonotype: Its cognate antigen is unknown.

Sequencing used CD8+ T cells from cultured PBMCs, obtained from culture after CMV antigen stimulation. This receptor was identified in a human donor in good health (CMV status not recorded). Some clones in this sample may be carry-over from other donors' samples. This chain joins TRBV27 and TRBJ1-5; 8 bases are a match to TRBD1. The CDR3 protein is CASSSQGASNQPQHF. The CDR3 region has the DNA TGTGCCAGCAGTTCCCAGGGGGCGTCCAATCAGCCCCAGCATTTT.